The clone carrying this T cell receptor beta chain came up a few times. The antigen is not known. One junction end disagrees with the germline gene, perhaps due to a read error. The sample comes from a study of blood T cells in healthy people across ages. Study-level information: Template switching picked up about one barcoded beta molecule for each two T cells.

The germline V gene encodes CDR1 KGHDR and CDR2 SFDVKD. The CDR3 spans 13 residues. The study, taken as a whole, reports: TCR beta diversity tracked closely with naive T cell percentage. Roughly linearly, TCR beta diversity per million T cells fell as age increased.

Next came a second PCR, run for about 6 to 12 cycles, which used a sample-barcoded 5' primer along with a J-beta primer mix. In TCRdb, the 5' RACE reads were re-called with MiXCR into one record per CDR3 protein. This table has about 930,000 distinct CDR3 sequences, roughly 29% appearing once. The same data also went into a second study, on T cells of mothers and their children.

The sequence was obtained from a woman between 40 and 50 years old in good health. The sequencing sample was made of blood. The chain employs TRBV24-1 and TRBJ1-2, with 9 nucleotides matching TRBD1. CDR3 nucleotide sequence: TGTGCCGCATCACAGGGGGCTAACTGTGGCTACACCTTC. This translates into CAASQGANCGYTF.